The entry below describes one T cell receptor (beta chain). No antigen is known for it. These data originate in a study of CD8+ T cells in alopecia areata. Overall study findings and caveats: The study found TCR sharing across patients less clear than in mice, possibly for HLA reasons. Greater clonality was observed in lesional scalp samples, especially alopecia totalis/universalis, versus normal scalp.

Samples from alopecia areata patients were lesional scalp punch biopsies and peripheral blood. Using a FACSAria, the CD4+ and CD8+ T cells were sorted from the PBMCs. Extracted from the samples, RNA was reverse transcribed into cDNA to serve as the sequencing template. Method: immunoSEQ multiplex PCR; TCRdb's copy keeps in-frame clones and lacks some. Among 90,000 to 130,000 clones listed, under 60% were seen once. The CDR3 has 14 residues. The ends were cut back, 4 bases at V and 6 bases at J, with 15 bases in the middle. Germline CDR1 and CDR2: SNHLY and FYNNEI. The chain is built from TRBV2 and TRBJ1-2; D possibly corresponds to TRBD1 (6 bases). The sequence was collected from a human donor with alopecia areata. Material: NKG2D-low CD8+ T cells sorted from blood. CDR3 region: CASSVKTGFDGYTF. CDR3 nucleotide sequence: TGTGCCAGCAGTGTTAAAACAGGGTTTGATGGCTACACCTTC. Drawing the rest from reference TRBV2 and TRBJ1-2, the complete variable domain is EPEVTQTPSHQVTQMGQEVILRCVPISNHLYFYWYRQILGQKVEFLVSFYNNEISEKSEIFDDQFSVERPDGSNFTLKIRSTKLEDSAMYFCASSVKTGFDGYTFGSGTRLTVV.